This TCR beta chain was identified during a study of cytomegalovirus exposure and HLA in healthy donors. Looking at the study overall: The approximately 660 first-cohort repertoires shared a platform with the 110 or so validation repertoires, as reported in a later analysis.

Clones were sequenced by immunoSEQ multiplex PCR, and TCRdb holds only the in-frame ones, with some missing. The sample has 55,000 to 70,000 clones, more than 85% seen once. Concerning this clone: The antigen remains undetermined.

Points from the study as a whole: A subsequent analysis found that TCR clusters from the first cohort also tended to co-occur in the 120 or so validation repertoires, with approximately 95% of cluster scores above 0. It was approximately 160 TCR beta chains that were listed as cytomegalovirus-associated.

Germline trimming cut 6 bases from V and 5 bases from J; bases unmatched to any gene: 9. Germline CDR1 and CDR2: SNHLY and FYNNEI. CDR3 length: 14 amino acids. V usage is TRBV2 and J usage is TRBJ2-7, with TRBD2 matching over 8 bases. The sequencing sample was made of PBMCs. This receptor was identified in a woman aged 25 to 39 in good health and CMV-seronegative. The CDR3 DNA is TGTGCCAGCAGCGCGGGACTAGATTTTAACGAGCAGTACTTC. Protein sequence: CASSAGLDFNEQYF.